This T cell receptor (beta chain) appears in the sequencing data of a study of CD8+ T cells in alopecia areata. Whole-study context: Tofacitinib was taken orally by treated patients, and the dose was 5 to 10 mg twice daily.

General study findings and limits: Scalp samples also contribute reads from the resident alphabeta T cells found in normal skin. Clonality was higher in lesional than normal scalp, especially in alopecia totalis/universalis.

Points on this clone: Antigen unknown.

This CDR3 spans 12 amino acids. The germline V gene encodes CDR1 SQVTM and CDR2 ANQGSEA. The V gene end was trimmed by 6 bases and the J gene end by 2 bases; junction bases not matched to a gene: 3. The sorting of PBMCs gave CD4+ and CD8+ T cells. Extraction and reverse transcription of RNA yielded cDNA as the sequencing template. This table comes from immunoSEQ multiplex PCR, and its TCRdb copy is limited to in-frame clones, with some not included. The data show 60,000 to 70,000 clones, with approximately 43% seen just once and about 18% held by the top ten. This TCR was sampled from a human donor with alopecia areata. This sample comprised CD8+ T cells sorted from blood, obtained at week 0. This chain joins TRBV29-1 and TRBJ2-5; 7 nucleotides match TRBD2. CDR3 bases: TGCAGCGTGCCTAGCGGTCAAGAGACCCAGTACTTC. It yields the protein CSVPSGQETQYF.